This T cell receptor beta chain appears in the sequencing data of a study of blood T cells in healthy people across ages. Study-wide results and caveats: The study regarded diversity estimates from one million T cells as underestimates. Researchers said unsorted PBMCs prevented a conclusive naive versus antigen-experienced comparison.

Primers used in a second PCR of about 7 to 12 cycles were a sample-barcoded 5' primer and a J-beta primer mix. A single record per CDR3 protein comes from TCRdb applying MiXCR to the 5' RACE reads. Among approximately 1,000,000 distinct CDR3 sequences, around two fifths were seen once, and the ten largest hold 13%. This clonotype was observed at least ten times. The antigen is unknown. Sequenced input: blood. The TCR was taken from a man in his late teens or twenties in good health.

CDR3 region: CAISESIQGLGNEQYF. Written as DNA, the CDR3 is TGTGCCATCAGTGAGTCGATACAGGGATTAGGCAACGAGCAGTACTTC. The V gene is TRBV10-3, the J gene TRBJ2-7; perhaps TRBD1 as D (6 bases). Per germline, CDR1 ENHRY and CDR2 SYGVKD. The CDR3 is made up of 16 amino acids. Trimming took 0 bases from V and 5 from J, leaving 17 bases between them.